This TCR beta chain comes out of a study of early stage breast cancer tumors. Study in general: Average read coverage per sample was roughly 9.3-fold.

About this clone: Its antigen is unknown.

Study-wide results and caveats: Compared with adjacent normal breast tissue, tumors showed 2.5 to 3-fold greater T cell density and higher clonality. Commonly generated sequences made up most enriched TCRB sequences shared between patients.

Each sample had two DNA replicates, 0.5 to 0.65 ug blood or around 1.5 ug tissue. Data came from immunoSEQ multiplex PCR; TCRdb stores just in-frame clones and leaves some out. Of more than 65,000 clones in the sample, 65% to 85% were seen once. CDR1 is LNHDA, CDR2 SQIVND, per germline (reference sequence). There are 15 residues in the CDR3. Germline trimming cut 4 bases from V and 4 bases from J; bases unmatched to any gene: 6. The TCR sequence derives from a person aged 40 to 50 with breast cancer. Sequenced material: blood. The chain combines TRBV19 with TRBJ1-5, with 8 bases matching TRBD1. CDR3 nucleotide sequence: TGTGCCAGTAGTACCGGACAGGGTATTAATCAGCCCCAGCATTTT. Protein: CASSTGQGINQPQHF.